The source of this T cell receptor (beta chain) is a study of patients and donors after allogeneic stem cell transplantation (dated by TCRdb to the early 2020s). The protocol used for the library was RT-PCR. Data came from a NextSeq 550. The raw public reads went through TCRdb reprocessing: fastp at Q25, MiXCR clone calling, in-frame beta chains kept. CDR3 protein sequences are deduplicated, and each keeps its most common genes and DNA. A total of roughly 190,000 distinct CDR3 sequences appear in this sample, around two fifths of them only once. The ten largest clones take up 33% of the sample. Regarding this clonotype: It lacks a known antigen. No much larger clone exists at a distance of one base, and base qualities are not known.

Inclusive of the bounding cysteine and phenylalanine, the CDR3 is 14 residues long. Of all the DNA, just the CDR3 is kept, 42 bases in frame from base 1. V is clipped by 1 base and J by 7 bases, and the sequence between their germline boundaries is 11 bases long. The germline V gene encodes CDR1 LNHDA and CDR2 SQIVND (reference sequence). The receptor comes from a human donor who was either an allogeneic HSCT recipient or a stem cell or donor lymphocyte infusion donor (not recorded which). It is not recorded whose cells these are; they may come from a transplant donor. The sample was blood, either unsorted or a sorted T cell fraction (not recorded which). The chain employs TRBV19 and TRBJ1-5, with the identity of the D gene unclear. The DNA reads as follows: TGTGCCAGTAGTATAGGACGGCTCGGGCAGCCCCAGCATTTT. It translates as CASSIGRLGQPQHF.